Sequencing of this T cell receptor (beta chain) was carried out in a study of T cell responses to AZD1222 COVID-19 vaccine. Study summary: Investigators merged groups given second doses at roughly 4 or roughly 12 weeks.

Clones were sequenced by immunoSEQ multiplex PCR, and TCRdb holds only the in-frame ones, with some missing. The sample shows approximately 73,000 clones, roughly 80% of them seen only once. This CDR3 has 15 residues. The V end lost 1 base, the J end lost 4 bases, and 13 bases lay between the germline ends. Germline loops: CDR1 SGHTA, CDR2 FQGNSA. The sequence was obtained from an adult in good health. The chain employs TRBV7-2 and TRBJ1-2, with unresolved D. This specimen consisted of peripheral blood, obtained on day 0 of AZD1222 vaccination. The CDR3 DNA follows: TGTGCCAGCAGCTTAGAGGGCGCTGAGTTCTATGGCTACACCTTC. Its protein product is CASSLEGAEFYGYTF.